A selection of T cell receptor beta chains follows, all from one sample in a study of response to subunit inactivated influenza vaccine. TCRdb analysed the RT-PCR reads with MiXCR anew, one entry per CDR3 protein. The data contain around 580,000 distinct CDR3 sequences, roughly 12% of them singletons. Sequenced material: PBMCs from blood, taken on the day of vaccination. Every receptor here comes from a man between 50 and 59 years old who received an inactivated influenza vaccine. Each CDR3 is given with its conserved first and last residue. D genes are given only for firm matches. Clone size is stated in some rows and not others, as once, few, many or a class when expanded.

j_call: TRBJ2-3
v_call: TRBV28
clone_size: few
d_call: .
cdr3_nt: TGTGCCAGCAGTTTAGCGGGGTATACGCAGTATTTT
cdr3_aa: CASSLAGYTQYF

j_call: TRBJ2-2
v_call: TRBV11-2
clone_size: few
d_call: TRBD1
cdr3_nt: TGTGCCAGCAGCCTAGGACAGGGGGCTTACACCGGGGAGCTGTTTTTT
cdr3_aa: CASSLGQGAYTGELFF

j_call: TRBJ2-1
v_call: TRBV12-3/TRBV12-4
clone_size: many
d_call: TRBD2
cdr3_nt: TGTGCCAGCAGGGTAGCGGGCAGCTACAATGAGCAGTTCTTC
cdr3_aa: CASRVAGSYNEQFF

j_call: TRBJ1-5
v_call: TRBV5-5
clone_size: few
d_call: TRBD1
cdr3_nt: TGTGCCAGCAGGCTATCCGGGACAGGGGATCAGCCCCAGCATTTT
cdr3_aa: CASRLSGTGDQPQHF

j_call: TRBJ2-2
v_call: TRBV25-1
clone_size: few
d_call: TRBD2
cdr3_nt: TGTGCCAGCAGTGATACACTAGCGGCTAAGAACACCGGGGAGCTGTTTTTT
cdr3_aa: CASSDTLAAKNTGELFF

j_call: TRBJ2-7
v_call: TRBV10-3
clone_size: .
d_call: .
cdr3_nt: TGTGCCATCAGTGAGTATTCGGAGGCCGAGCAGTACTTC
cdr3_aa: CAISEYSEAEQYF

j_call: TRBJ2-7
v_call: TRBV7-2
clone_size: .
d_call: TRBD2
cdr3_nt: TGTGCCAGCAGCTCCCAGACGGGGGGGCACTACGAGCAGTACTTC
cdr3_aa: CASSSQTGGHYEQYF

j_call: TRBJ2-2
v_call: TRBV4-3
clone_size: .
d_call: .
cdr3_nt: TGCGCCAGCAGCCAGACTAGTAACACCGGGGAGCTGTTTTTT
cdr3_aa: CASSQTSNTGELFF

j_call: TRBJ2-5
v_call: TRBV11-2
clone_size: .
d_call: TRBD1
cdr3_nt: TGTGCCAGCAGCTTGAAAGGGGCCCGATGGGACAGGGTTAGGGGCAGCGAGACCCAGTACTTC
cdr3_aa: CASSLKGARWDRVRGSETQYF

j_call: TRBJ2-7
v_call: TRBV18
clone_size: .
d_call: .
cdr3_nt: TGTGCCAGCTCACCAGTGCAGGGTGACCGCGAGCAGTACTTC
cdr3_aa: CASSPVQGDREQYF

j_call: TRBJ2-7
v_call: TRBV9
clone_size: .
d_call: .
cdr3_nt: TGTGCCAGCAGCGTAGGGCCAGGTCTGACTGATTTCTACGAGCAGTACTTC
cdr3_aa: CASSVGPGLTDFYEQYF

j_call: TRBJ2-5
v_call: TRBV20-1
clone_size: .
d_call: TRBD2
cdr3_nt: TGCAGTGCGGAGGGGAGGGCTGAGACCCAGTACTTC
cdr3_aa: CSAEGRAETQYF

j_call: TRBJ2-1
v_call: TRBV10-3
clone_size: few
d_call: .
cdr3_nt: TGTGCCACTTACCCGGCCGGAGGGGGTGGAACAAATGGGCAGTTCTTC
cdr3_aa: CATYPAGGGGTNGQFF

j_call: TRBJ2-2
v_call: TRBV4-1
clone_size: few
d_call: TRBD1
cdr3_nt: TGCGCCAGCAGCCAAGCGACAGGGTTTACCGGGGAGCTGTTTTTT
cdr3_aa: CASSQATGFTGELFF

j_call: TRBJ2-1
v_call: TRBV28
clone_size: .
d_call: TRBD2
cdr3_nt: TGTGCCAGCAGTACCCCGAGCGGGAGCAGGGACAATGAGCAGTTCTTC
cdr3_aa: CASSTPSGSRDNEQFF

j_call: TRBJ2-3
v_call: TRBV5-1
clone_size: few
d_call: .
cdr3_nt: TGCGCCAGCAGCTTGAACGGGCGGGAAGGCACAGATACGCAGTATTTT
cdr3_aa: CASSLNGREGTDTQYF

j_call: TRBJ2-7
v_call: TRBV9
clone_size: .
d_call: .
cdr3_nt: TGTGCCAGCAGCGCTGGGACGGCGGACGAGCAGTACTTC
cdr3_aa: CASSAGTADEQYF

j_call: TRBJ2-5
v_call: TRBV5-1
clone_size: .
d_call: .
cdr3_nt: TGCGCCAGCAGCTACCGTGAGGACCAAGAGACCCAGTACTTC
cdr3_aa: CASSYREDQETQYF

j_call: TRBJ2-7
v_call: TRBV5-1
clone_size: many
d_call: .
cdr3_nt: TGCGCCAGCAGCTTGGATGCCCGCCGCGGAAACGAGCAGTACTTC
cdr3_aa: CASSLDARRGNEQYF

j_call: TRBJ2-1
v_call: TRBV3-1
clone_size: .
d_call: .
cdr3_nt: TGTGCCAGCACCACGTCGGGGTATGAGCAGTTCTTC
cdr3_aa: CASTTSGYEQFF

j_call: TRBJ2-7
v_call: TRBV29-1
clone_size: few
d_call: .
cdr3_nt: TGCAGCGTTGAAGATCGAGGTGCAACCTACGAGCAGTACTTC
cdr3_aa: CSVEDRGATYEQYF

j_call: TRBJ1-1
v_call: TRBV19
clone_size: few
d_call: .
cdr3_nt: TGTGCCAGTAGAGACAGGATGAACACTGAAGCTTTCTTT
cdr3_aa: CASRDRMNTEAFF

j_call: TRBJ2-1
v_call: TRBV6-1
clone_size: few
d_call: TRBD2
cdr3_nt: TGTGCCAGCAGTGAAGCGCAGAGCGGGGGGAATGAGCAGTTCTTC
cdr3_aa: CASSEAQSGGNEQFF

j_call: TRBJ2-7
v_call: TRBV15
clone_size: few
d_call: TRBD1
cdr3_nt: TGTGCCACCAGCAGAGGGGGGACAGTCGACGAGCAGTACTTC
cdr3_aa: CATSRGGTVDEQYF

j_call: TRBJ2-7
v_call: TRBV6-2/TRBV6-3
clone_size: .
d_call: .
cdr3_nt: TGTGCCAGCGGACAGAGCCTTTTTTACGAGCAGTACTTC
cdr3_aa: CASGQSLFYEQYF

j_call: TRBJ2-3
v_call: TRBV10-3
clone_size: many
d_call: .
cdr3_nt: TGTGCCATCAGAGACCCCAGCACAGATACGCAGTATTTT
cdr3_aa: CAIRDPSTDTQYF

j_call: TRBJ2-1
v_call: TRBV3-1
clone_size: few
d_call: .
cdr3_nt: TGTGCCAGCAGCCAAGCGTTAACAGCTTACAATGAGCAGTTCTTC
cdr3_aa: CASSQALTAYNEQFF

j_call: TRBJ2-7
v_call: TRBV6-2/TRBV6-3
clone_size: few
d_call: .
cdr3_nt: TGTGCCAGCACCTCAAGGGGGGCAACCTACGAGCAGTACTTC
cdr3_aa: CASTSRGATYEQYF

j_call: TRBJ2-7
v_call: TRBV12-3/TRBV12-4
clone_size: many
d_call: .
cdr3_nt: TGTGCCAGCAGTTTAGATGGGGCCTCCTACGAGCAGTACTTC
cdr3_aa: CASSLDGASYEQYF

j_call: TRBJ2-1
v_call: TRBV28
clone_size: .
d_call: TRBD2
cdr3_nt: TGTGCCAGCAGTTCTCGTCTAGCGGGCTTGTACAATGAGCAGTTCTTC
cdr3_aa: CASSSRLAGLYNEQFF

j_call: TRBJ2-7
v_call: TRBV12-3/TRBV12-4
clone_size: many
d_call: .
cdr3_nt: TGTGCCAGCAGGTCCCTCTACGAGCAGTACTTC
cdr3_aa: CASRSLYEQYF